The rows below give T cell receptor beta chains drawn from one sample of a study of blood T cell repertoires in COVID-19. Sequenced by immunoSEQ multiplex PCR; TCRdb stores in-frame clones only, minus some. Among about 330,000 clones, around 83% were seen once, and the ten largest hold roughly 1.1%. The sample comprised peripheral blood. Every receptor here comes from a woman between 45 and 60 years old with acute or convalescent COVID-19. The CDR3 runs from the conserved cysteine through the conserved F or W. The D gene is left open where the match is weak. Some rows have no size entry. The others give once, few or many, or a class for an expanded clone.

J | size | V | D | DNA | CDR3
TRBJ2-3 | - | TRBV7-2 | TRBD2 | TGTGCCAGCAGCTCCATGACTAGCGCAGATACGCAGTATTTT | CASSSMTSADTQYF
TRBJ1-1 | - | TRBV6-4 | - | TGTGCCAGCAGTGACTCACAGGGTGGGACTGAAGCTTTCTTT | CASSDSQGGTEAFF
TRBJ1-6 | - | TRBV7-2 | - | TGTGCCAGCAGCTTAGGGGCGGGCGGGGGAGTAGGTTCACCCCTCCACTTT | CASSLGAGGGVGSPLHF
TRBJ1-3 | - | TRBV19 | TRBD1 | TGTGCCAGTACAACACAGGGGGCCAGAAACACCATATATTTT | CASTTQGARNTIYF
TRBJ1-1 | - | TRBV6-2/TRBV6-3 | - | TGTGCCAGCAGTTCCCAATTGAACACTGAAGCTTTCTTT | CASSSQLNTEAFF
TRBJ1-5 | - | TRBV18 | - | TGTGCCAGCTCACCACCCGGAGCTAGCAATCAGCCCCAGCATTTT | CASSPPGASNQPQHF
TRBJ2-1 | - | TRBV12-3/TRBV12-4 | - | TGTGCCAGCAGACCCGGGACTTCAAATGAGCAGTTCTTC | CASRPGTSNEQFF
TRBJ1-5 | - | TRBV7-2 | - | TGTGCCAGCAGCTCAGAGGGGGTAGGCAATCAGCCCCAGCATTTT | CASSSEGVGNQPQHF
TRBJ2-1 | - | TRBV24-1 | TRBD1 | TGTGCCACCAGTGATACGACAGGGGGCGCGTCAGAGCAGTTCTTC | CATSDTTGGASEQFF
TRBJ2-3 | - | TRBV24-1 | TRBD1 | TGTGCCACCAGTGATACCAGACAGGGGGCAGTTACGCAGTATTTT | CATSDTRQGAVTQYF
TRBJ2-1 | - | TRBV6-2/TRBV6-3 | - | TGTGCCAGCAGTTACCCCCCCTGGACTCTCGGCTCCTACAATGAGCAGTTCTTC | CASSYPPWTLGSYNEQFF
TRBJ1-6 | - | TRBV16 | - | TGTGCCAGCAGCCAATCCGTGACAGTTAATTCACCCCTCCACTTT | CASSQSVTVNSPLHF
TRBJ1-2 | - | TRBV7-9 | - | TGTGCCAGCAGCCGTCGGGGTGTAGATGGCTACACCTTC | CASSRRGVDGYTF
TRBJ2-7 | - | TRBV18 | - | TGTGCCAGCTCCCCCCCCGGCGGAACCTACGAGCAGTACTTC | CASSPPGGTYEQYF
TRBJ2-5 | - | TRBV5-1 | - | TGCGCCAGCAGCTTCTCAGAGACCCAGTACTTC | CASSFSETQYF
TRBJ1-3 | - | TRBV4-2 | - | TGTGCCAGCAGCCAAGACCCAGGCTCTGGAAACACCATATATTTT | CASSQDPGSGNTIYF
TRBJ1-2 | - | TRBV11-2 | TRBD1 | TGTGCCAGCAGCTTAGAGCGAGGGGGCGCGGGTGGCTACACCTTC | CASSLERGGAGGYTF
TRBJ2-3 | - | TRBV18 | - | TGTGCCAGCTCACGGTCACGGACAGATACGCAGTATTTT | CASSRSRTDTQYF
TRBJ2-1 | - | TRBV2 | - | TGTGCCAGCGGGGGGCGGGAGTCCTACAATGAGCAGTTCTTC | CASGGRESYNEQFF
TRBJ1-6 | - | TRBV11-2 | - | TGTGCCAGCAGTTTAGCGGTGGATAATTCACCCCTCCACTTT | CASSLAVDNSPLHF
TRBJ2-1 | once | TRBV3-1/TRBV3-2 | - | TGTGCCAGCAGCCAAGACACAGGGAGTGAGCAGTTCTTC | CASSQDTGSEQFF
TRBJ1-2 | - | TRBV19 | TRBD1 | TGTGCCAGTAGTAACGGACAGGGCTCTTTATGGTACACCTTC | CASSNGQGSLWYTF
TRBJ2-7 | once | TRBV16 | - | TGTGCCAGCAGCCAATACAACAGGGAGAGCGAGCAGTACTTC | CASSQYNRESEQYF
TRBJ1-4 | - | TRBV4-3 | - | TGCGCCAGCAGCCAAGATCGTATGCGAGAAAAACTGTTTTTT | CASSQDRMREKLFF
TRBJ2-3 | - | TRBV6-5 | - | TGTGCCAGCACGAACAGGGGCACAGATACGCAGTATTTT | CASTNRGTDTQYF
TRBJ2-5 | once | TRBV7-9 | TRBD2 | TGTGCCAGCAGCCCGTCGGGACTAGCGGGGGGAGAGACCCAGTACTTC | CASSPSGLAGGETQYF